This T cell receptor (beta chain) was captured in a study of T-cell reconstitution after alpha-beta-depleted transplantation in children. Using unique molecular identifiers, the investigators prepared the TCRbeta library. TCRdb re-called the PCR reads through MiXCR, storing one row per CDR3 protein. The sample comprises about 110,000 distinct CDR3 sequences, 6.4% of which are singletons, and approximately 23% rests with the top ten. Study-level findings and limits: From surviving recipient T cells and thymic progenitors came the high day-60 TCRbeta diversity observed in some patients. It was newly produced T cells that mostly accounted for T-cell counts and diversity one year after transplant. The study reportedly traced alpha-beta T cells about two months after transplant to several hundred expanded graft clones.

The table lists this clonotype with a few counts. What it binds is not known. Germline V gene sequence: CDR1 KGHDR, CDR2 SFDVKD. CDR3 length equals 14 residues. V lost 2 bases, J lost 2 bases, and 7 bases lay in between. The chain employs TRBV24-1 and TRBJ2-3; maybe TRBD1 (6 bases). This sample comprised PBMCs, mostly from graft donor cells, obtained 360 days after TCRalphabeta/CD19-depleted stem cell transplant. This receptor was taken from a male patient aged 2 to 9 who had a stem cell transplant for acute lymphoblastic leukemia, so the T cells may come from the graft donor. The CDR3 region is CATSDWDTTDTQYF. The DNA of the CDR3 is TGTGCCACCAGTGATTGGGACACCACAGATACGCAGTATTTT.